This T cell receptor beta chain emerged from a study of blood T cells in healthy people across ages. Points from the study as a whole: With naive T cell percentage, TCR beta diversity showed a strong correlation.

Only a few counts were recorded for this clonotype. Its antigen remains unidentified. Alongside a J-beta primer mix, a sample-barcoded 5' primer served in a second PCR lasting roughly 7 to 11 cycles. TCRdb reprocessed the 5' RACE reads with MiXCR, giving one entry per CDR3 protein. In the table there are around 710,000 distinct CDR3 sequences, 43% of which are singletons. Trimming at V came to 5 bases and at J to 4 bases, leaving 8 bases not matched to a gene. CDR1 and CDR2 (germline): LNHNV, YYDKDF (reference sequence). This CDR3 is 15 amino acids long. The J gene is TRBJ1-2, the V gene TRBV15; TRBD1 matches 9 bases. This receptor was obtained from a woman between 55 and 75 years old in good health. Input material: blood. The CDR3 region is CATSGSLTGGYGYTF. The CDR3 DNA is TGTGCCACCAGCGGTTCCTTGACAGGGGGCTATGGCTACACCTTC. The variable domain in full, completed from reference TRBV15 and TRBJ1-2, reads DAMVIQNPRYQVTQFGKPVTLSCSQTLNHNVMYWYQQKSSQAPKLLFHYYDKDFNNEADTPDNFQSRRPNTSFCFLDIRSPGLGDTAMYLCATSGSLTGGYGYTFGSGTRLTVV.